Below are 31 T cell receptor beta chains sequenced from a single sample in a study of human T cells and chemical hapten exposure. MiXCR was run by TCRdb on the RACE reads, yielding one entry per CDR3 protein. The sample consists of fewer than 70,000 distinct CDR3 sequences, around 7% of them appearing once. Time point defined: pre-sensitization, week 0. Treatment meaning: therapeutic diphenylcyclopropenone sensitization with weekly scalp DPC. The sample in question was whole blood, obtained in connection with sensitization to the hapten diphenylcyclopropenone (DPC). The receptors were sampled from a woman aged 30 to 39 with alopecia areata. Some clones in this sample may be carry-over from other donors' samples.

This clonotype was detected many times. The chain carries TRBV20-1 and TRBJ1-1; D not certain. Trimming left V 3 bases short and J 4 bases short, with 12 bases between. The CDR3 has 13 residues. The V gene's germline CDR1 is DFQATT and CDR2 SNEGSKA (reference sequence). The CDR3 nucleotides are TGCAGTGCTAGCATCGGGTCGAGCACTGAAGCTTTCTTT. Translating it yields CSASIGSSTEAFF.

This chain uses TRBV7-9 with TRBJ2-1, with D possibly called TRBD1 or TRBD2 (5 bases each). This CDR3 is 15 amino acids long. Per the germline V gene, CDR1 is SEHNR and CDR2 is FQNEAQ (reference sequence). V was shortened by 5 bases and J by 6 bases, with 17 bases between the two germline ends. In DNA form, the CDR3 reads TGTGCCAGCAGCCCTCCAGGGAGTCGTGGCAATGAGCAGTTCTTC. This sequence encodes CASSPPGSRGNEQFF.

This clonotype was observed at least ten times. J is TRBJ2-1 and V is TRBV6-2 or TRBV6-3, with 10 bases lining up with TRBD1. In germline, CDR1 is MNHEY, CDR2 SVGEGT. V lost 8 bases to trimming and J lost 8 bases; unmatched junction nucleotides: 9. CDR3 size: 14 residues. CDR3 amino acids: CASRAGTGVYEQFF. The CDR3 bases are TGTGCCAGCCGGGCCGGGACAGGGGTGTATGAGCAGTTCTTC.

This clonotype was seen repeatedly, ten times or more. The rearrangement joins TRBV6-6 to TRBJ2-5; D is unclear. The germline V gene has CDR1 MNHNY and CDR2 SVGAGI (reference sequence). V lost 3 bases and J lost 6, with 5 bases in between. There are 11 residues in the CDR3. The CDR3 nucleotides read TGTGCCAGCAGTTATGATCAGACCCAGTACTTC. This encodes CASSYDQTQYF.

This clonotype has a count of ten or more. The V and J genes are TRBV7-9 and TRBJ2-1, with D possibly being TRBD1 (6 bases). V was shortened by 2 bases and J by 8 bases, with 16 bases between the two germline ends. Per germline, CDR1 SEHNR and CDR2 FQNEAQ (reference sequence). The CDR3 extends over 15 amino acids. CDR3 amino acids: CASSLSGIKGDEQFF. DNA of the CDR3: TGTGCCAGCAGCTTATCCGGGATCAAGGGGGATGAGCAGTTCTTC.

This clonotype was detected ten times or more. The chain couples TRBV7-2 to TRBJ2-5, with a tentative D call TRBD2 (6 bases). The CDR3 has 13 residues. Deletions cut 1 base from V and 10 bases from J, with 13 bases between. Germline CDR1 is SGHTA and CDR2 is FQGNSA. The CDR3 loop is CASSLEEGMVQYF. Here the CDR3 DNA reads TGTGCCAGCAGCTTAGAGGAGGGAATGGTCCAGTACTTC.

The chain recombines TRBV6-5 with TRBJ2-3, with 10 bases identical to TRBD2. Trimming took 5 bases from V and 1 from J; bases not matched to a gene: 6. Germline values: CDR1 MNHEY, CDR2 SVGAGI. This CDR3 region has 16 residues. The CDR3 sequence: CASSRGAGGGTDTQYF. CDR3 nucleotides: TGTGCCAGCAGTCGAGGAGCGGGGGGGGGCACAGATACGCAGTATTTT.

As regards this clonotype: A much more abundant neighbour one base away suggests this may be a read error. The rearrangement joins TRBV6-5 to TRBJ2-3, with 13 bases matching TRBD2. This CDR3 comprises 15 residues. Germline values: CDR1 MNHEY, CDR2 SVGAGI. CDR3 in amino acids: CASSRLAGGADTLYF. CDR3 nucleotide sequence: TGTGCCAGCAGTCGACTAGCGGGGGGCGCAGATACGCTGTATTTT.

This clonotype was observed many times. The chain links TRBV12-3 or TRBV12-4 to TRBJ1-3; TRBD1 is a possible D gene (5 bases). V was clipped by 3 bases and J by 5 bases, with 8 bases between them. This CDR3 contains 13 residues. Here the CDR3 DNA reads TGTGCCAGCAGTTTGGCGGACAGAAACACCATATATTTT. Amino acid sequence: CASSLADRNTIYF.

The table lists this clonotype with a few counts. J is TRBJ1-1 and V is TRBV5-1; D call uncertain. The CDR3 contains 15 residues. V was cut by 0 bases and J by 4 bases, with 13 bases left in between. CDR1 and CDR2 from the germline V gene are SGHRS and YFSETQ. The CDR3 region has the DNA TGCGCCAGCAGCTTGGTTGCAGCCCCGGGCACTGAAGCTTTCTTT. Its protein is CASSLVAAPGTEAFF.

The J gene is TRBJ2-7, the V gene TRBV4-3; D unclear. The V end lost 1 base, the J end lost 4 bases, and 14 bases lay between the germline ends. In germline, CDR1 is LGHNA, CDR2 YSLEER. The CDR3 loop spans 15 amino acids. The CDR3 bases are TGCGCCAGCAGCCAAGGGGTCCGGGCCGGATACGAGCAGTACTTC. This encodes CASSQGVRAGYEQYF.

The DNA of the CDR3 is TGTGCCATCCGGGACGGGACCTATGGCTACACCTTC. It encodes CAIRDGTYGYTF. The chain has TRBV10-3 and TRBJ1-2; the D gene is possibly TRBD1 (5 bases). The V end lost 8 bases, the J end lost 4 bases, and 11 bases lay between the germline ends. Germline CDR1 and CDR2: ENHRY and SYGVKD. The CDR3 loop spans 12 amino acids.

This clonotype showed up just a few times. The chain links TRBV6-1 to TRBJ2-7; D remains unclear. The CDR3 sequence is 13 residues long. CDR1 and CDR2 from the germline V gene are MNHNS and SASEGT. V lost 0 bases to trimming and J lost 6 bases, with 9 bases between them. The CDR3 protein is CASSEALWGEQYF. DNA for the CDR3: TGTGCCAGCAGTGAAGCGTTGTGGGGCGAGCAGTACTTC.

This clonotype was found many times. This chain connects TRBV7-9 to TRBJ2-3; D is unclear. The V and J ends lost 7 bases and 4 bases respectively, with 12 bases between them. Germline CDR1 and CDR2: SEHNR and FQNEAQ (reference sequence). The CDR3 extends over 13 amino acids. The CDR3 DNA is TGTGCCAGCAACCGCCCCGCAGCAGATACGCAGTATTTT. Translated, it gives CASNRPAADTQYF.

The CDR3 nucleotides are TGTGCCAGCAGCCGGTGGGGGAGCACAGATACGCAGTATTTT. This encodes CASSRWGSTDTQYF. This chain uses TRBV7-2 with TRBJ2-3; either TRBD1 or TRBD2 may supply D (5 bases each). Deletions cut 5 bases from V and 0 bases from J, with 9 bases between. The CDR3 consists of 14 residues. The germline V gene encodes CDR1 SGHTA and CDR2 FQGNSA.

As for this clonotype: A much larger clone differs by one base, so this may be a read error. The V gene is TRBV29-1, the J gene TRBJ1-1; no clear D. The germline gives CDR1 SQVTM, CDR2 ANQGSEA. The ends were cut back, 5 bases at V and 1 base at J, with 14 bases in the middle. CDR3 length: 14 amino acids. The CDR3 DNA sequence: TGCAGCGTTTCCACGAGAGGCAGGAACACTGAAGCTTTCTTT. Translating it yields CSVSTRGRNTEAFF. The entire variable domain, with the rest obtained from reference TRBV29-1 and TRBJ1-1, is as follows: SAVISQKPSRDICQRGTSLTIQCQVDSQVTMMFWYRQQPGQSLTLIATANQGSEATYESGFVIDKFPISRPNLTFSTLTVSNMSPEDSSIYLCSVSTRGRNTEAFFGQGTRLTVV.

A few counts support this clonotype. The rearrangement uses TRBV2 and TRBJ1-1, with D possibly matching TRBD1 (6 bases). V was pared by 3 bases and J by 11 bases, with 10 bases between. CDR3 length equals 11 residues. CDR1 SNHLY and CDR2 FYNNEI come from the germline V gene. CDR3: CASSEGTTAFF. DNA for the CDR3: TGTGCCAGCAGTGAGGGGACAACTGCTTTCTTT. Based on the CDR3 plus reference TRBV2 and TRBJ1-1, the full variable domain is EPEVTQTPSHQVTQMGQEVILRCVPISNHLYFYWYRQILGQKVEFLVSFYNNEISEKSEIFDDQFSVERPDGSNFTLKIRSTKLEDSAMYFCASSEGTTAFFGQGTRLTVV.

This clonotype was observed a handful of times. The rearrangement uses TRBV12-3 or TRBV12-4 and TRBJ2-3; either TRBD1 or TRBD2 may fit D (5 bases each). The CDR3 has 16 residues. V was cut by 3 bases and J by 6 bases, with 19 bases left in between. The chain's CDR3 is CASSFTPQGRGDTQYF. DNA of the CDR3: TGTGCCAGCAGTTTCACCCCGCAGGGACGAGGCGATACGCAGTATTTT.

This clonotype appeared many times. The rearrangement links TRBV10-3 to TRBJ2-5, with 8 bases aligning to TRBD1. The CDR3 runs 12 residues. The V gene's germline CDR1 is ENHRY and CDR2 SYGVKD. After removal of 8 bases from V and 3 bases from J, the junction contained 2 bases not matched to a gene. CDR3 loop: CAIRDRKETQYF. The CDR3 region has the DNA TGTGCCATCCGGGACAGGAAAGAGACCCAGTACTTC.

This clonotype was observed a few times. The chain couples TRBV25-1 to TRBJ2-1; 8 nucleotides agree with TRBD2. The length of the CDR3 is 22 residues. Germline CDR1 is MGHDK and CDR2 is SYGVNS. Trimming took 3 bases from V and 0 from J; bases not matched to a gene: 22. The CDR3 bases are TGTGCCAGCAGTGAGCACAAATCCGGGACACTTAGCGGGGTCAGCTCCTACAATGAGCAGTTCTTC. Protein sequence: CASSEHKSGTLSGVSSYNEQFF. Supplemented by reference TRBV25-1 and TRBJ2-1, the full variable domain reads EADIYQTPRYLVIGTGKKITLECSQTMGHDKMYWYQQDPGMELHLIHYSYGVNSTEKGDLSSESTVSRIRTEHFPLTLESARPSHTSQYLCASSEHKSGTLSGVSSYNEQFFGPGTRLTVL.

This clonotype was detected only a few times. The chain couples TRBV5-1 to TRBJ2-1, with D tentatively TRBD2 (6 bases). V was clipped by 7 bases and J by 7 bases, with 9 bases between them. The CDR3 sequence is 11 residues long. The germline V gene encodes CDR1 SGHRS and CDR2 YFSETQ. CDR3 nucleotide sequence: TGCGCCAGCTTGGAGGGGAATGAGCAGTTCTTC. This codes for CASLEGNEQFF.

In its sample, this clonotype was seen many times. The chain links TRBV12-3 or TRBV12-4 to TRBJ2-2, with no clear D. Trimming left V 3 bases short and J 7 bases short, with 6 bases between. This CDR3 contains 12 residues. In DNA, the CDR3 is TGTGCCAGCAGTTTGATGAGCGGGGAGCTGTTTTTT. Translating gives CASSLMSGELFF.

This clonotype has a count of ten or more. The CDR3 loop reads CASSPPNRVQAGELFF. For the CDR3, the DNA is TGTGCCAGCTCACCACCGAACAGGGTTCAAGCCGGGGAGCTGTTTTTT. The chain combines TRBV18 with TRBJ2-2, with D possibly TRBD1 on 6 matching bases. V lost 0 bases to trimming and J lost 6 bases, with 14 bases between them. The CDR3 consists of 16 residues. Germline CDR1 reads KGHSH; CDR2 reads LQKENI.

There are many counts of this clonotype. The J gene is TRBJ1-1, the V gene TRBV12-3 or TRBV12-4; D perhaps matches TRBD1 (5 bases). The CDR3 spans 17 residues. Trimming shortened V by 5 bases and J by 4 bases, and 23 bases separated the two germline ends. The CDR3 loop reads CASSPQGARRGSTEAFF. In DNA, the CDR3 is TGTGCCAGCAGTCCGCAAGGGGCCCGTCGGGGTAGCACTGAAGCTTTCTTT.

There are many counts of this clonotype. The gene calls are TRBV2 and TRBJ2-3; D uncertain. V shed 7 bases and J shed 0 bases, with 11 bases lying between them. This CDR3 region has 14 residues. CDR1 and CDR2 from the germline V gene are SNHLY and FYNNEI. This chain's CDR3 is CASNPVYSTDTQYF. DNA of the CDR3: TGTGCCAGCAACCCAGTATACAGCACAGATACGCAGTATTTT.

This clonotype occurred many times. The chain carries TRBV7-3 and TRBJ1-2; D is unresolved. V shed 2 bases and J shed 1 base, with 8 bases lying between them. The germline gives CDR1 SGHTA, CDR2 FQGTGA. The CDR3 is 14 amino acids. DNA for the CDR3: TGTGCCAGCAGCTTAGACGGGATTAACTATGGCTACACCTTC. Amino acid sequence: CASSLDGINYGYTF.

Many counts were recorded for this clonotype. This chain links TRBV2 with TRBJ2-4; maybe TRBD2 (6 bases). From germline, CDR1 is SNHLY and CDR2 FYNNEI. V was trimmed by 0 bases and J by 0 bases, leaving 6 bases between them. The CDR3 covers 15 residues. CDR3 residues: CASSEAGGAKNIQYF. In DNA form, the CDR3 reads TGTGCCAGCAGTGAAGCCGGGGGAGCCAAAAACATTCAGTACTTC.

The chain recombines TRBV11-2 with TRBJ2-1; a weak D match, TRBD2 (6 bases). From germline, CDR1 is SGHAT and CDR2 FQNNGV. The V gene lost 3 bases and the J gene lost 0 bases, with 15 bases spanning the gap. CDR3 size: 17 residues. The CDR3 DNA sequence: TGTGCCAGCAGCTTGGGTGGCGCTAGCGCCTCCTACAATGAGCAGTTCTTC. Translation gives CASSLGGASASYNEQFF.

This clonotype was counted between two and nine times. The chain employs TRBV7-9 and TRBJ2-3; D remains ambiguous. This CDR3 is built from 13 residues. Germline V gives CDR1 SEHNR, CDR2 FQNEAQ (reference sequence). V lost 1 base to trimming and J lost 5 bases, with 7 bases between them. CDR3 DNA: TGTGCCAGCAGCTTAGGGGGAAGAGATACGCAGTATTTT. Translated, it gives CASSLGGRDTQYF. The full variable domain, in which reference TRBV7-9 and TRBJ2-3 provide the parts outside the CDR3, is DTGVSQNPRHKITKRGQNVTFRCDPISEHNRLYWYRQTLGQGPEFLTYFQNEAQLEKSRLLSDRFSAERPKGSFSTLEIQRTEQGDSAMYLCASSLGGRDTQYFGPGTRLTVL.

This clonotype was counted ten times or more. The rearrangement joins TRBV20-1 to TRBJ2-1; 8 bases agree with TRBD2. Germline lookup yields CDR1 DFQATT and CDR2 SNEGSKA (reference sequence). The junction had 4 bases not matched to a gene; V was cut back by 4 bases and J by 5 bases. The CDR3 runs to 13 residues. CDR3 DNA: TGCAGTGCTATTAGTAGCGGGAACAATGAGCAGTTCTTC. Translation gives CSAISSGNNEQFF.

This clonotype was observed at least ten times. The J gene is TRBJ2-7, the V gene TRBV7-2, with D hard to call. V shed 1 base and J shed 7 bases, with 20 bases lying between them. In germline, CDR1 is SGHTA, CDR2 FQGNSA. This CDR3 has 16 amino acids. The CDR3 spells CASSLDSGRSTGEQYF. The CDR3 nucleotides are TGTGCCAGCAGCTTAGATTCTGGCAGGTCTACCGGGGAGCAGTACTTC.